This TCR beta chain was captured in a study of long-term antiretroviral therapy in people with HIV. In the study overall: The earliest samples came about a decade before the 2015 immediate-ART recommendation. Study-wide results and caveats: Upon ART, diversity increased but remained lower than transplant donor controls.

Participants with HIV, all of them, were treated in the United States. Germline values: CDR1 MNHNY, CDR2 SVGAGI (reference sequence). The CDR3 has 15 residues. The ends were cut back, 4 bases at V and 2 bases at J, with 13 bases in the middle. The libraries were made with immunoSEQ v3.0 at survey level. It was roughly 40,000-55,000 T-cell genomes per sample that sequencing targeted. Sequenced by immunoSEQ multiplex PCR; TCRdb stores in-frame clones only, minus some. The sample has 15,000 to 20,000 clones, around 91% seen once. As regards this clone: The antigen is unknown.

Sequenced material: unsorted PBMCs, taken 4.2 years after starting antiretroviral therapy. The rearrangement joins TRBV6-6 to TRBJ2-3; D uncertain. The clonotype was recovered from a man in his fifties with HIV. CDR3 residues: CASSLSSSFTDTQYF. CDR3 nucleotides: TGTGCCAGCAGTTTATCTAGTTCCTTCACAGATACGCAGTATTTT.